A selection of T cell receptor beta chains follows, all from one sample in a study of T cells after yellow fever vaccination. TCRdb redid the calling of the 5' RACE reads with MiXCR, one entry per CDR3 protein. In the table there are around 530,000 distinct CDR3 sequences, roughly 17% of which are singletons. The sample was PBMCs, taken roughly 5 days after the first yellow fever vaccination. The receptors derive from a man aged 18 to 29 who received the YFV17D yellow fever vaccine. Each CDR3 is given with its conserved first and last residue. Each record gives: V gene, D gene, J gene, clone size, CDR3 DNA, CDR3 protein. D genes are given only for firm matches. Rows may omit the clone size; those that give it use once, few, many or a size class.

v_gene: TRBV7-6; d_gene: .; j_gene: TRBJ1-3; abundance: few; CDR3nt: TGTGCCAGCAGCTTAGTGCAGTCTGGAAACACCATATATTTT; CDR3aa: CASSLVQSGNTIYF
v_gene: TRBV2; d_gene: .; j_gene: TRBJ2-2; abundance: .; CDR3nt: TGTGCCAGCATGGTCCGGGGTAACACCGGGGAGCTGTTTTTT; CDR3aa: CASMVRGNTGELFF
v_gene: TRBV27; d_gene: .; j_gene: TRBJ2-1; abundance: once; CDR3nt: TGTGCCAGCAGTTTTCTTGGAAGCAATGAGCAGTTCTTC; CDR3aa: CASSFLGSNEQFF
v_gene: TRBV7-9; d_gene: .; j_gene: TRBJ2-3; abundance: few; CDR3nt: TGTGCCAGCAGCCCAACCAGCTTTGGTAGAGTGGGAGATACGCAGTATTTT; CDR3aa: CASSPTSFGRVGDTQYF
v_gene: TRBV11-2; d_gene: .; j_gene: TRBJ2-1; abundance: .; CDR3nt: TGTGCCAGCAGCTTAGCCCCCCGGGAAACTAGCAATGAGCAGTTCTTC; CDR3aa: CASSLAPRETSNEQFF
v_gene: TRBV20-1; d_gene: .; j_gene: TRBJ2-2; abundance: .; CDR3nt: TGCTGTGCTAGCCACCCACCGGGCTTGGAGCTGTTTTTT; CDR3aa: CCASHPPGLELFF
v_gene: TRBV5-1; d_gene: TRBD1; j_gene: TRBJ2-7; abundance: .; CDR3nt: TGCGCCAGCAGAGGAAGGGACAGCAATACCTACGAGCAGTACTTC; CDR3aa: CASRGRDSNTYEQYF
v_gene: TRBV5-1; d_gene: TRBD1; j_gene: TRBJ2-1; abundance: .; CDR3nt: TGCGCCAGCAGCTCACGACAGGGGGCCTACAATGAGCAGTTCTTC; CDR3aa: CASSSRQGAYNEQFF
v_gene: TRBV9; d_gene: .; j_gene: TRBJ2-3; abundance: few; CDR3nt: TGTGCCAGCAGCGTAGAGGGGGTGGGCGCGGGGGCCACAGATACGCAGTATTTT; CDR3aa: CASSVEGVGAGATDTQYF
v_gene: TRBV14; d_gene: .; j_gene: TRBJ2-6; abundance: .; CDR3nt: TGTGCCAGCAGCATACAATCCTTGGGGGCCAACGTCCTGACTTTC; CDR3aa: CASSIQSLGANVLTF
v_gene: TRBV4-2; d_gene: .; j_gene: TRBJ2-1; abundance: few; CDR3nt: TGTGCCAGCAGCCAAGTTCATAAAGGGGCCCTCTACAATGAGCAGTTCTTC; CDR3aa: CASSQVHKGALYNEQFF
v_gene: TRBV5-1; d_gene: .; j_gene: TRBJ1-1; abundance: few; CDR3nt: TGCGCCAGCAGCCACGACAGGACTAGGGGCGGCACTGAAGCTTTCTTT; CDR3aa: CASSHDRTRGGTEAFF
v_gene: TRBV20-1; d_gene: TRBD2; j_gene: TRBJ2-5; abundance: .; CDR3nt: TGCAGTGCTAGTTCCGGGGGGCAAGAGACCCAGTACTTC; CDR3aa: CSASSGGQETQYF
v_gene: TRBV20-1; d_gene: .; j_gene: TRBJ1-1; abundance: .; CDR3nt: TGCAGTGCTAGTAACAGGGTATCTGACACTGAAGCTTTCTTT; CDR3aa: CSASNRVSDTEAFF
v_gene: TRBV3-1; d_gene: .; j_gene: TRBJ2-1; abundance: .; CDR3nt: TGTGCCAGCAGCCAATCCCTCGGGGCAAGCTCCTACAATGAGCAGTTCTTC; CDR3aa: CASSQSLGASSYNEQFF
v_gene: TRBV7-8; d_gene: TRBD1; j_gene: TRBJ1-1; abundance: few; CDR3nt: TGTGCCAGCAGCTTTTCGGACAGGGTCGTCGGTGAAGCTTTCTTT; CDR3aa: CASSFSDRVVGEAFF
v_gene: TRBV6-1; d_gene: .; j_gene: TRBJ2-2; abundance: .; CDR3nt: TGTGCCAGCAGGAGGGGTTCGGACACCGGGGAGCTGTTTTTT; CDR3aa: CASRRGSDTGELFF
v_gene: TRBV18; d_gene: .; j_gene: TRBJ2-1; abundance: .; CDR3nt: TGTGCCAGCTCACCCGCGGCCAACTACAATGAGCAGTTCTTC; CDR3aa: CASSPAANYNEQFF